These 28 T cell receptor beta chains were all obtained from the same sample, sequenced in a study of post-analysis software for immune sequencing data. General study findings and limits: Compared with controls, patients had more of about 5 TRBV segments, including TRBV5-6, TRBV5-1 and TRBV20-1.

cDNA libraries of TCR beta carried unique molecular identifiers. TCRdb analysed the PCR reads with MiXCR anew, one entry per CDR3 protein. The data hold roughly 400,000 distinct CDR3 sequences, with approximately 42% observed a single time. These receptors' antigens are unknown. The material sequenced was blood. The receptors stem from a girl between 2 and 10 years old with multiple sclerosis.

This clonotype was counted between two and nine times. The chain employs TRBV30 and TRBJ2-3; unclear D gene. There are 12 residues in the CDR3. Germline CDR1 and CDR2: GTSNPN and SVGIG (reference sequence). Trimming stripped 1 base from V and 6 bases from J, with 8 bases between. The CDR3 DNA reads as TGTGCCTGGAGTGCAGGAACCGATACGCAGTATTTT. It codes for CAWSAGTDTQYF.

V usage is TRBV5-1 and J usage is TRBJ2-5; D not certain. V lost 3 bases, J lost 7 bases, and 16 bases lay in between. Germline assignment: CDR1 SGHRS and CDR2 YFSETQ. This CDR3 is 14 amino acids long. The CDR3 DNA reads as TGCGCCAGCAGCTGGGCGGTGGAAAAGGGGACCCAGTACTTC. Its protein product is CASSWAVEKGTQYF.

The rearrangement uses TRBV29-1 and TRBJ1-1; no clear D. Per germline, CDR1 SQVTM and CDR2 ANQGSEA. Trimming pared 5 bases from V and 2 bases from J, leaving 15 bases between. There are 14 residues in the CDR3. The CDR3 loop reads CSVRSRRANTEAFF. The CDR3 coding sequence is TGCAGCGTTCGGTCTCGACGGGCCAACACTGAAGCTTTCTTT.

The rearrangement uses TRBV20-1 and TRBJ1-2; 9 bases fit TRBD1. CDR3 size: 14 residues. The junction had 5 bases not matched to a gene; V was cut back by 3 bases and J by 3 bases. Germline V gives CDR1 DFQATT, CDR2 SNEGSKA (reference sequence). The CDR3: CSARQGQGDYGYTF. The CDR3 region has the DNA TGCAGTGCTAGGCAGGGACAGGGTGACTATGGCTACACCTTC.

This clonotype showed up just a few times. V is TRBV6-5 and J is TRBJ2-5; 9 bases fit TRBD1. CDR1 is MNHEY and CDR2 is SVGAGI in the germline V gene. This CDR3 contains 18 residues. The trim removed 0 bases at V and 6 bases at J, leaving 14 bases unmatched. In DNA, the CDR3 is TGTGCCAGCAGTTACTCGATTCCTAAAACAGGGGGCCGGAAGACCCAGTACTTC. This encodes CASSYSIPKTGGRKTQYF.

This chain uses TRBV6-5 with TRBJ2-1, with TRBD1 matching 8 bases. Germline trimming cut 1 base from V and 5 bases from J; bases unmatched to any gene: 4. The germline V gene has CDR1 MNHEY and CDR2 SVGAGI. This CDR3 spans 15 amino acids. The CDR3 is CASSYWTGNNNEQFF. The DNA for the CDR3 is TGTGCCAGCAGTTACTGGACAGGGAACAACAATGAGCAGTTCTTC.

This clonotype was detected a few times. The chain carries TRBV3-1 and TRBJ1-6; weak D call: TRBD1 (5 bases). Per the germline V gene, CDR1 is LGHDT and CDR2 is YNNKEL (reference sequence). The CDR3 contains 15 residues. The V gene lost 3 bases and the J gene lost 4 bases, with 10 bases spanning the gap. This chain's CDR3 is CASSQPGLYNSPLHF. CDR3 nucleotide sequence: TGTGCCAGCAGCCAGCCGGGACTTTATAATTCACCCCTCCACTTT.

This clonotype occurred a few times. The chain carries TRBV9 and TRBJ2-4; maybe TRBD2 (6 bases). Germline loops: CDR1 SGDLS, CDR2 YYNGEE. The CDR3 sequence is 13 residues long. V lost 0 bases, J lost 8 bases, and 9 bases lay in between. CDR3 loop: CASSVGGIDIQYF. DNA for the CDR3: TGTGCCAGCAGCGTAGGCGGGATAGACATTCAGTACTTC.

The chain couples TRBV29-1 to TRBJ2-1; D not certain. This CDR3 is built from 12 residues. V was cut by 4 bases and J by 7 bases, with 11 bases left in between. The germline gives CDR1 SQVTM, CDR2 ANQGSEA. CDR3 residues: CSVGGRANEQFF. The CDR3 DNA sequence: TGCAGCGTTGGAGGCCGGGCTAATGAGCAGTTCTTC.

The J gene is TRBJ2-1, the V gene TRBV14, with 9 bases that match TRBD2. The CDR3 is made up of 19 amino acids. Germline loops: CDR1 SGHDN, CDR2 FVKESK. V lost 0 bases to trimming and J lost 7 bases; unmatched junction nucleotides: 16. The CDR3 DNA sequence: TGTGCCAGCAGCCAAGACGGGTTTGTCGTAGCGGGAGTAAGTAATGAGCAGTTCTTC. Encoded protein: CASSQDGFVVAGVSNEQFF.

The chain recombines TRBV6-2 or TRBV6-3 with TRBJ1-6; 10 bases align to TRBD1. The V and J ends lost 3 bases and 7 bases, in that order; junction bases with no gene match: 6. The germline gives CDR1 MNHEY, CDR2 SVGEGT. CDR3 length: 16 residues. The CDR3 nucleotides read TGTGCCAGCAGTTATCGGCGGACAGGGGGAAATTCACCCCTCCACTTT. Translated: CASSYRRTGGNSPLHF.

In its sample, this clonotype was seen a few times. This rearrangement joins TRBV3-1 to TRBJ2-7; 12 positions agree with TRBD1. The J segment lost 3 bases and the V segment lost 4 bases, leaving 4 bases of the junction unmatched. Germline assignment: CDR1 LGHDT and CDR2 YNNKEL (reference sequence). This CDR3 region has 15 residues. CDR3 loop: CASSLGTGGFYEQYF. The CDR3 DNA follows: TGTGCCAGCAGCCTCGGGACAGGGGGCTTCTACGAGCAGTACTTC.

The CDR3 DNA reads TGTGCCAGCAGCTTAGGGCAAAAAGACGTCGAGCAGTACTTC. It is translated as CASSLGQKDVEQYF. This chain connects TRBV7-8 to TRBJ2-7; D uncertain. CDR3 length: 14 amino acids. The V end lost 1 base, the J end lost 6 bases, and 13 bases lay between the germline ends. Looked up from germline, CDR1 is SGHVS and CDR2 is FQNEAQ.

The chain employs TRBV10-3 and TRBJ2-1, with 14 positions matching TRBD2. CDR1 ENHRY and CDR2 SYGVKD come from the germline V gene. This CDR3 has 18 residues. Losses at the gene ends were 11 bases for V and 5 bases for J; bases not matched to a gene: 17. CDR3 residues: CAAGGPGTSGSFNNEQFF. The CDR3 bases are TGTGCCGCGGGTGGCCCCGGGACTAGCGGGAGTTTTAACAATGAGCAGTTCTTC.

This chain joins TRBV6-5 and TRBJ2-3; D is unclear. Germline values: CDR1 MNHEY, CDR2 SVGAGI. V was shortened by 5 bases and J by 1 base, with 13 bases between the two germline ends. The CDR3 length is 15 residues. The CDR3 protein is CASSDPVTGTDTQYF. CDR3 DNA sequence: TGTGCCAGCAGTGACCCGGTGACCGGCACAGATACGCAGTATTTT.

This clonotype appeared a few times. The chain links TRBV29-1 to TRBJ2-1; D unresolved. V was trimmed by 0 bases and J by 3 bases, leaving 21 bases between them. This CDR3 is 18 amino acids long. Germline CDR1 reads SQVTM; CDR2 reads ANQGSEA. CDR3 sequence: CSVEDFNRHSANYNEQFF. The CDR3 DNA reads as TGCAGCGTTGAAGATTTCAACAGACATTCCGCTAACTACAATGAGCAGTTCTTC.

The DNA for the CDR3 is TGTGCCACCAGCAGAGGCCCGGAAGCGGGAGGTCTCTACAATGAGCAGTTCTTC. This codes for CATSRGPEAGGLYNEQFF. V is TRBV15 and J is TRBJ2-1, with 9 bases that match TRBD2. The CDR3 runs to 18 residues. V was clipped by 1 base and J by 3 bases; unmatched bases: 10. The germline V gene has CDR1 LNHNV and CDR2 YYDKDF (reference sequence).

This clonotype was observed a single time. A read error is possible here, since a much larger clone lies one base away. The genes are TRBV12-3 or TRBV12-4 and TRBJ2-3, with a tentative D call TRBD2 (5 bases). The CDR3 has 12 amino acids. In DNA, the CDR3 is TGTGCCAGCAGTCCGGGAACAGATACGCGGTATTTT. It specifies CASSPGTDTRYF.

The J gene is TRBJ2-7, the V gene TRBV18; a weak D match, TRBD2 (6 bases). Trimming took off 2 bases at V and 3 bases at J, with 14 bases between the two ends. The CDR3 runs to 15 residues. The V gene's germline CDR1 is KGHSH and CDR2 LQKENI. CDR3 sequence reads: CASSPEASEGYEQYF. Here the CDR3 DNA reads TGTGCCAGCTCACCAGAGGCTAGCGAAGGCTACGAGCAGTACTTC.

This clonotype was picked up a small number of times. The chain joins TRBV12-3 or TRBV12-4 to TRBJ1-1; 8 bases map to TRBD1. After removal of 6 bases from V and 1 base from J, the junction contained 13 bases not matched to a gene. The CDR3 is made up of 17 amino acids. CDR3 sequence: CASSLGQGPRRNTEAFF. DNA of the CDR3: TGTGCCAGCAGCCTCGGACAGGGACCGAGGAGGAACACTGAAGCTTTCTTT.

The chain is built from TRBV6-1 and TRBJ2-7; D is uncertain. The CDR3 is made up of 13 amino acids. V was trimmed by 7 bases and J by 2 bases, leaving 12 bases between them. From germline, CDR1 is MNHNS and CDR2 SASEGT. The CDR3, as DNA: TGTGCCAGCAACGAAGCTGCTCCCTACGAGCAGTACTTC. Protein sequence: CASNEAAPYEQYF.

The chain joins TRBV28 to TRBJ1-1, with a tentative D call TRBD1 (5 bases). V was trimmed by 4 bases and J by 3 bases, leaving 15 bases between them. The CDR3 consists of 15 residues. Germline CDR1 MDHEN, CDR2 SYDVKM. CDR3 sequence: CASSSAGAGYTEAFF. CDR3 bases: TGTGCCAGCAGTTCGGCCGGGGCAGGGTACACTGAAGCTTTCTTT. Together with reference TRBV28 and TRBJ1-1, the CDR3 gives the full variable domain: DVKVTQSSRYLVKRTGEKVFLECVQDMDHENMFWYRQDPGLGLRLIYFSYDVKMKEKGDIPEGYSVSREKKERFSLILESASTNQTSMYLCASSSAGAGYTEAFFGQGTRLTVV.

The V and J genes are TRBV5-5 and TRBJ1-6; D is possibly TRBD1 (6 bases). Per the germline V gene, CDR1 is SGHKS and CDR2 is YYEKEE (reference sequence). The CDR3 is made up of 19 amino acids. The V and J ends lost 2 bases and 0 bases respectively, with 18 bases between them. This CDR3 is CASSFRILTGSSYNSPLHF. The DNA of the CDR3 is TGTGCCAGCAGCTTTCGCATTCTGACAGGTAGCTCCTATAATTCACCCCTCCACTTT.

Ten or more counts support this clonotype. J is TRBJ2-5 and V is TRBV4-2; D is possibly TRBD2 (5 bases). The CDR3 totals 16 residues. The germline V gene encodes CDR1 LGHNA and CDR2 YNFKEQ. V was cut by 1 base and J by 5 bases, with 17 bases left in between. CDR3 protein: CASSQVSAEALETQYF. CDR3 DNA sequence: TGTGCCAGCAGCCAAGTATCGGCGGAGGCCCTGGAGACCCAGTACTTC.

Only a few counts were recorded for this clonotype. The chain links TRBV15 to TRBJ2-5; 15 bases match TRBD2. This CDR3 is 19 amino acids long. The V and J ends lost 2 bases and 3 bases, in that order; junction bases with no gene match: 10. Germline CDR1 is LNHNV and CDR2 is YYDKDF (reference sequence). The CDR3 sequence is CATSRLAGTSGGTKETQYF. The CDR3 DNA is TGTGCCACCAGCAGACTTGCCGGGACTAGCGGGGGGACTAAAGAGACCCAGTACTTC.

This sequence joins TRBV7-2 and TRBJ2-5, with TRBD1 matching 10 bases. V was pared by 5 bases and J by 11 bases, with 14 bases of the junction left unmatched. The CDR3 runs 15 residues. Germline CDR1 SGHTA, CDR2 FQGNSA. Here the CDR3 DNA reads TGTGCCAGCAGCCTAGATAGGGACAGGGGTGGAGAGCAGTACTTC. It yields the protein CASSLDRDRGGEQYF.

This clonotype was detected only once. The rearrangement links TRBV5-4 to TRBJ1-5, with D unresolved. The CDR3 has 13 amino acids. In germline, CDR1 is SGHNT, CDR2 YYREEE (reference sequence). V was pared by 4 bases and J by 6 bases, with 11 bases between. CDR3 in amino acids: CASSPGRSQPQHF. The CDR3 nucleotides read TGTGCCAGCAGCCCTGGGAGAAGTCAGCCCCAGCATTTT.

The chain couples TRBV24-1 to TRBJ2-5, with 7 bases aligning to TRBD2. CDR1 and CDR2 from the germline V gene are KGHDR and SFDVKD. Trimming removed 4 bases from V and 5 bases from J; junction bases left unmatched: 9. The CDR3 sequence is 15 residues long. CDR3 loop: CATSDQTSAGETQYF. DNA for the CDR3: TGTGCCACCAGTGACCAAACTAGCGCCGGGGAGACCCAGTACTTC.